A single sample is the source of the 3 T cell receptor beta chains below, sequenced in a study of early T cells in non-severe SARS-CoV-2 infection. Each CDR3 protein gets one entry after TCRdb re-called the 5' RACE reads with MiXCR. Of 45,000 to 75,000 distinct CDR3 sequences in the sample, roughly 13% were seen once. Sequencing was done on a sample of whole blood. The receptors originated from an adult who was a healthcare worker with PCR-confirmed SARS-CoV-2 infection or an uninfected control (not recorded which).

This clonotype has ten or more counts. The chain uses TRBV12-3 or TRBV12-4 and TRBJ1-1, with 7 nucleotides matching TRBD1. V was pared by 2 bases and J by 1 base, with 1 base of the junction left unmatched. CDR3 length: 14 residues. This CDR3 reads CASSLRQGNTEAFF. CDR3 sequence (DNA): TGTGCCAGCAGTTTACGACAGGGGAACACTGAAGCTTTCTTT.

This chain joins TRBV2 and TRBJ1-5; D is uncertain. Germline V gives CDR1 SNHLY, CDR2 FYNNEI. V was shortened by 4 bases and J by 0 bases, with 7 bases between the two germline ends. This CDR3 is 14 amino acids long. The CDR3 region has the DNA TGTGCCAGCAGTGTATCTGATAGCAATCAGCCCCAGCATTTT. Translation gives CASSVSDSNQPQHF. The whole variable domain, remainder taken from reference TRBV2 and TRBJ1-5, is EPEVTQTPSHQVTQMGQEVILRCVPISNHLYFYWYRQILGQKVEFLVSFYNNEISEKSEIFDDQFSVERPDGSNFTLKIRSTKLEDSAMYFCASSVSDSNQPQHFGDGTRLSIL.

Comments on this clonotype: A much larger clone sits a single nucleotide away, making a read error possible. The genes are TRBV2 and TRBJ2-7; D uncertain. Looked up from germline, CDR1 is SNHLY and CDR2 is FYNNEI. This CDR3 region has 14 residues. For the CDR3, the DNA is TGTGCCAGCAGTGTTAGCCAGGCGGTGGGCGAGCAGGACTTC. Translating it yields CASSVSQAVGEQDF.